This paragraph covers one T cell receptor (beta chain) sequence. The V and J ends lost 1 base and 4 bases respectively, with 9 bases between them. CDR3 length: 14 residues. Looked up from germline, CDR1 is SGHNT and CDR2 is YYREEE (reference sequence). This specimen comes from a study of blood T cell repertoires in COVID-19. Background on the study: From T cells, B-cell-depleted T cells, or PBMCs came the material, which was cDNA or gDNA.

Enrollees, about 18 to 90 years old, lived in about two dozen US areas. Clinical histories supplied by participants themselves formed the basis of cohort assignment. The authors' processing: Reference gene primer amplification gave nucleated cell count estimates. Measured with immunoSEQ multiplex PCR; TCRdb has only the in-frame clones, and not every one. V, J and clone size reflect that table, while D and trimming were determined from the DNA. The sample lists approximately 320,000 clones, about nine tenths occurring once. The sample comprised PBMCs or T cells enriched from blood (not recorded which). The clonotype was recovered from a woman younger than 30 who had recovered from COVID-19. The rearrangement links TRBV5-4 to TRBJ2-1; perhaps TRBD1 as D (5 bases). The CDR3 sequence is CASSLRQFYNEQFF. CDR3 in DNA: TGTGCCAGCAGCTTGAGACAGTTTTACAATGAGCAGTTCTTC.